Listed here are 19 T cell receptor beta chains from one sample, sequenced in a study of shared clonotypes between healthy human individuals. Profiling relied on immunoSEQ multiplex PCR, and the TCRdb table lists in-frame clones only, not all of them. The data contain roughly 1,100,000 clones, 75% of them seen just once; the ten biggest clones take up about 1.5%. Source material: memory CD4+ T cells sorted from blood. Specified subset: CD45RA-negative fraction. Receptors were obtained from a man aged 18 to 29 in good health.

The chain employs TRBV11-2 and TRBJ1-2; possibly TRBD1 for D (6 bases). The CDR3 totals 15 residues. CDR1 SGHAT and CDR2 FQNNGV come from the germline V gene. V shed 1 base and J shed 4 bases, with 13 bases lying between them. The DNA for the CDR3 is TGTGCCAGCAGCTTAGGAGGTTCAGGGGTCTATGGCTACACCTTC. Translated: CASSLGGSGVYGYTF.

The J gene is TRBJ2-2, the V gene TRBV18; either TRBD1 or TRBD2 may fit D (5 bases each). CDR1 KGHSH and CDR2 LQKENI come from the germline V gene. This CDR3 comprises 17 residues. V lost 2 bases, J lost 2 bases, and 15 bases lay in between. CDR3 DNA sequence: TGTGCCAGCTCACCAGGGGTCAAGGGGACCAACACCGGGGAGCTGTTTTTT. Translating it yields CASSPGVKGTNTGELFF.

The DNA for the CDR3 is TGTGCCAGCTCACCAATGTCTGGGAACGAGCAGTACTTC. This sequence encodes CASSPMSGNEQYF. The chain is built from TRBV18 and TRBJ2-7, with unresolved D. Looked up from germline, CDR1 is KGHSH and CDR2 is LQKENI. The CDR3 spans 13 residues. V lost 2 bases and J 5 bases, leaving 10 bases between the germline ends.

In nucleotides, the CDR3 is TGTGCCAGCAGTGAGACTTACTCCGGGACAGGGATATGGTATGGCTACACCTTC. It is translated as CASSETYSGTGIWYGYTF. This chain joins TRBV6-1 and TRBJ1-2; 9 bases map to TRBD1. Germline CDR1 MNHNS, CDR2 SASEGT. Trimming removed 3 bases from V and 5 bases from J; junction bases left unmatched: 16. CDR3 length: 18 amino acids.

The CDR3, as DNA: TGTGCCACCCGACAGGGGGTCTCCTACGAGCAGTACTTC. It codes for CATRQGVSYEQYF. The rearrangement links TRBV2 to TRBJ2-7, with 9 bases aligning to TRBD1. Germline CDR1 and CDR2: SNHLY and FYNNEI. There are 13 residues in the CDR3. V lost 10 bases, J lost 0 bases, and 4 bases stayed unmatched.

This clone was recorded a few times. V usage is TRBV29-1 and J usage is TRBJ1-1, with 7 bases matching TRBD1. The germline CDR1 and CDR2 sequences are SQVTM and ANQGSEA. With V trimmed by 4 bases and J by 4 bases, 6 bases remained unmatched. The CDR3 covers 13 residues. The CDR3 spells CSVATGPGTEAFF. DNA of the CDR3: TGCAGCGTTGCGACAGGGCCGGGCACTGAAGCTTTCTTT.

This chain uses TRBV9 with TRBJ2-2; 8 positions agree with TRBD2. The length of the CDR3 is 16 residues. The trim removed 0 bases at V and 7 bases at J, leaving 8 bases unmatched. Germline V gene lookup returns CDR1 SGDLS and CDR2 YYNGEE. This CDR3 is CASSVDPSGYGGELFF. The CDR3 region has the DNA TGTGCCAGCAGCGTAGACCCTAGCGGGTATGGCGGGGAGCTGTTTTTT.

The V call is TRBV28, the J call TRBJ1-1; no clear D gene. CDR3 size: 15 residues. Germline V gene sequence: CDR1 MDHEN, CDR2 SYDVKM. The germline V and J ends were trimmed by 4 bases and 6 bases, with 18 bases remaining between them. DNA of the CDR3: TGTGCCAGCAGTTCTCGGGCAGTGGGCATAGCTGAAGCTTTCTTT. Translated: CASSSRAVGIAEAFF.

This chain uses TRBV21-1 with TRBJ2-7; the table's D call, TRBD1, has no DNA check behind it. TRBV21-1 is assigned pseudogene status. This CDR3 has 16 amino acids. The CDR3, as DNA: TGTGCCAGCAGCCCCCGCGGCAGCAGGGAAGTCTACGAGCAGTACTTC. Translation gives CASSPRGSREVYEQYF.

The count of this clone is one. This sequence joins TRBV7-6 and TRBJ2-7; D possibly matches TRBD1 or TRBD2 (7 bases each). The CDR3 totals 13 residues. Trimming removed 4 bases from V and 7 bases from J, with 14 bases in between. Germline lookup yields CDR1 SGHVS and CDR2 FNYEAQ. CDR3 in DNA: TGTGCCAGCAGCTCCTACAGGGGAGGGGAGCAGTACTTC. Translating it yields CASSSYRGGEQYF. The full variable domain, in which reference TRBV7-6 and TRBJ2-7 provide the parts outside the CDR3, is GAGVSQSPRYKVTKRGQDVALRCDPISGHVSLYWYRQALGQGPEFLTYFNYEAQQDKSGLPNDRFSAERPEGSISTLTIQRTEQRDSAMYRCASSSYRGGEQYFGPGTRLTVT.

The V gene is TRBV7-9, the J gene TRBJ2-4, with a possible D match to TRBD2 (6 bases). Germline values: CDR1 SEHNR, CDR2 FQNEAQ (reference sequence). Deletions cut 5 bases from V and 4 bases from J, with 15 bases between. This CDR3 has 15 residues. The CDR3 bases are TGTGCCAGCAGCCCGAATATAGCGGTAAAAAACATTCAGTACTTC. This translates into CASSPNIAVKNIQYF. The full variable domain, with the rest looked up from reference TRBV7-9 and TRBJ2-4, is DTGVSQNPRHKITKRGQNVTFRCDPISEHNRLYWYRQTLGQGPEFLTYFQNEAQLEKSRLLSDRFSAERPKGSFSTLEIQRTEQGDSAMYLCASSPNIAVKNIQYFGAGTRLSVL.

The chain carries TRBV30 and TRBJ2-7, with D tentatively TRBD1 or TRBD2 (5 bases each). The CDR3 consists of 12 residues. Deletions cut 2 bases from V and 6 bases from J, with 11 bases between. Germline V gene sequence: CDR1 GTSNPN, CDR2 SVGIG (reference sequence). The CDR3 DNA sequence: TGTGCCTGGAGTCCCTCGGGGCGCGAGCAGTACTTC. Protein sequence: CAWSPSGREQYF. The full variable domain, rest sourced from reference TRBV30 and TRBJ2-7, is SQTIHQWPATLVQPVGSPLSLECTVEGTSNPNLYWYRQAAGRGLQLLFYSVGIGQISSEVPQNLSASRPQDRQFILSSKKLLLSDSGFYLCAWSPSGREQYFGPGTRLTVT.

Comments on this clone: One end of the junction fails to match germline, which may point to a read error. The chain links TRBV10-3 to TRBJ2-7; the D gene is possibly TRBD2 (6 bases). The CDR3 sequence is 13 residues long. The germline V gene encodes CDR1 ENHRY and CDR2 SYGVKD. In DNA, the CDR3 is TGTGCCGCCAGTTGGGACTCCTCCTGCGAGCAGTACTTC. Translated, it gives CAASWDSSCEQYF.

The V and J genes are TRBV4-2 and TRBJ2-4; D not resolved. V lost 1 base, J lost 8 bases, and 12 bases lay in between. Germline loops: CDR1 LGHNA, CDR2 YNFKEQ. The CDR3 spans 14 residues. CDR3 bases: TGTGCCAGCAGCCAAGGTGAGAGAAGCGACATTCAGTACTTC. This gives the protein CASSQGERSDIQYF.

A note on this clone: Other DNA sequences from this sample encode an identical CDR3 as well. This rearrangement joins TRBV7-9 to TRBJ1-1; TRBD1 might be the D (5 bases). Germline V gene data show CDR1 as SEHNR and CDR2 as FQNEAQ (reference sequence). V lost 6 bases and J 1 base, leaving 9 bases between the germline ends. This CDR3 has 13 amino acids. The CDR3 loop reads CASSGQGNTEAFF. CDR3 in DNA: TGTGCCAGCAGTGGTCAGGGGAACACTGAAGCTTTCTTT.

The chain is built from TRBV7-8 and TRBJ2-5; 9 nucleotides match TRBD1. The CDR3 has 15 amino acids. V lost 4 bases to trimming and J lost 7 bases; unmatched junction nucleotides: 10. CDR1 and CDR2 from the germline V gene are SGHVS and FQNEAQ. The CDR3 loop is CASSWVGQGFGTQYF. The CDR3 coding sequence is TGTGCCAGCAGCTGGGTCGGACAGGGGTTCGGGACCCAGTACTTC.

The V gene is TRBV18, the J gene TRBJ1-1; TRBD1 aligns across 7 bases. Trimming took 4 bases from V and 3 from J; bases not matched to a gene: 2. CDR1 is KGHSH and CDR2 is LQKENI in the germline V gene. This CDR3 spans 13 amino acids. The CDR3 DNA is TGTGCCAGCTCACTCGGACAGGACACTGAAGCTTTCTTT. Protein product: CASSLGQDTEAFF. Supplemented by reference TRBV18 and TRBJ1-1, the full variable domain reads NAGVMQNPRHLVRRRGQEARLRCSPMKGHSHVYWYRQLPEEGLKFMVYLQKENIIDESGMPKERFSAEFPKEGPSILRIQQVVRGDSAAYFCASSLGQDTEAFFGQGTRLTVV.

The chain employs TRBV7-9 and TRBJ2-1; 9 bases map to TRBD1. CDR3 length equals 14 residues. The J segment lost 8 bases and the V segment lost 3 bases, leaving 5 bases of the junction unmatched. Germline V lookup: CDR1 SEHNR, CDR2 FQNEAQ (reference sequence). The CDR3 DNA sequence: TGTGCCAGCAGCTTCGGGACAGGGATCTATGAGCAGTTCTTC. The encoded protein is CASSFGTGIYEQFF.

This clone was seen only once. The V call is TRBV5-4, the J call TRBJ2-5; TRBD2 might be the D (5 bases). CDR3 length equals 14 residues. V lost 2 bases, J lost 2 bases, and 10 bases lay in between. Germline V gene data show CDR1 as SGHNT and CDR2 as YYREEE (reference sequence). CDR3 in amino acids: CASSLSGVQETQYF. CDR3 nucleotide sequence: TGTGCCAGCAGCTTAAGCGGTGTGCAAGAGACCCAGTACTTC. Complete variable domain (other parts from reference TRBV5-4 and TRBJ2-5): ETGVTQSPTHLIKTRGQQVTLRCSSQSGHNTVSWYQQALGQGPQFIFQYYREEENGRGNFPPRFSGLQFPNYSSELNVNALELDDSALYLCASSLSGVQETQYFGPGTRLLVL.